This TCR beta chain came from a study of T cell repertoires in cytomegalovirus infection. Across the study: Based on public TCR beta signatures, there were indications of CMV infection and of a matching HLA type. The study's findings and limits: The ex vivo response showed dominance by HLA-C-restricted CMV-specific TCR beta clonotypes. Individuals carrying CMV plus the relevant HLA were identified by cumulative frequency of public TCR beta families.

One entry per CDR3 protein results from TCRdb running MiXCR on the reads. Of under 150,000 distinct CDR3 sequences in the sample, about 24% were seen once. A note on this clonotype: Its cognate antigen is unknown.

This CDR3 has 15 amino acids. V was cut by 5 bases and J by 3 bases, with 14 bases left in between. Looked up from germline, CDR1 is SGHVS and CDR2 is FQNEAQ. The receptor was derived from a human donor in good health (CMV status not recorded). Some clones in this sample may be carry-over from other donors' samples. The genes are TRBV7-8 and TRBJ1-5, with D tentatively TRBD1 (6 bases). Sequences were obtained from PBMCs, sequenced either directly or after in vitro stimulation (not recorded which). For the CDR3, the DNA is TGTGCCAGCAGCCCTCGGACAGACCCCAATCAGCCCCAGCATTTT. Translation gives CASSPRTDPNQPQHF.